Shown below are 6 T cell receptor beta chains from a single sample sequenced in a study of naive and memory T cell subsets. Both TRBC1 and TRBC2 were covered by a beta constant-region primer of two equimolar oligonucleotides. Nested alpha and beta constant-region primers with the SP2 primer drove four PCR rounds on ligated cDNA. TCRdb reprocessed the UMI-ligation and nested PCR reads via MiXCR and lists one record per CDR3 protein. Of 100,000 to 150,000 distinct CDR3 sequences listed, 36% were seen once; the top ten hold approximately 0.87%. Sequenced material: central memory CD4+ T cells from blood. These receptors came from a human donor in good health.

This clonotype was observed a few times. Here the CDR3 reads CASSLVGQVYEQYF. The CDR3 DNA is TGTGCCAGCAGCTTAGTGGGGCAGGTCTACGAGCAGTACTTC. The J gene is TRBJ2-7, the V gene TRBV7-9; TRBD1 is a possible D gene (5 bases). Per germline, CDR1 SEHNR and CDR2 FQNEAQ (reference sequence). V lost 1 base and J 3 bases, leaving 10 bases between the germline ends. The CDR3 consists of 14 residues.

The rearrangement uses TRBV12-2 and TRBJ2-2; no check of the table's D call, TRBD1, against the DNA was made. TRBV12-2 has pseudogene status. The CDR3 contains 17 residues. For the CDR3, the DNA is TGTGCAAGTCGCTTATGCGCCAGGGGGCGAAGGACCGGGGAGCTGTTTTTT. Protein: CASRLCARGRRTGELFF.

This clonotype was counted between two and nine times. In DNA form, the CDR3 reads TGCAGTGCGCACAGTCATCGTTACAATGAGCAGTTCTTC. Translation: CSAHSHRYNEQFF. V usage is TRBV20-1 and J usage is TRBJ2-1; D ambiguous. The CDR3 runs 13 residues. The V end lost 6 bases, the J end lost 4 bases, and 13 bases lay between the germline ends. The germline V gene has CDR1 DFQATT and CDR2 SNEGSKA (reference sequence).

This clonotype has ten or more counts. The rearrangement uses TRBV29-1 and TRBJ2-2; no clear D gene. CDR1 and CDR2 from the germline V gene are SQVTM and ANQGSEA. This CDR3 spans 10 amino acids. Trimming removed 6 bases at V and 7 bases at J, with 6 bases between. CDR3: CSVGDGELFF. The CDR3 region has the DNA TGCAGCGTCGGAGACGGGGAGCTGTTTTTT.

This clonotype was recorded once. This chain joins TRBV6-2 or TRBV6-3 and TRBJ1-5, with D possibly TRBD1 on 6 matching bases. Germline V lookup: CDR1 MNHEY, CDR2 SVGEGT. The V gene lost 3 bases and the J gene lost 7 bases, with 19 bases spanning the gap. This CDR3 region has 16 residues. This CDR3 is CASSYSPTGFRQPQHF. The CDR3 DNA is TGTGCCAGCAGTTATTCACCAACAGGGTTTAGACAGCCCCAGCATTTT.

Many counts were recorded for this clonotype. The chain couples TRBV15 to TRBJ2-7; D ambiguous. There are 13 residues in the CDR3. The germline CDR1 and CDR2 sequences are LNHNV and YYDKDF (reference sequence). The V end was cut by 0 bases, the J end by 1 base, with 4 bases between. CDR3 sequence (DNA): TGTGCCACCAGCAGAGACACTTCCTACGAGCAGTACTTC. Translated, it gives CATSRDTSYEQYF.